This T cell receptor beta chain was sequenced for a study of blood T cell repertoires in COVID-19. Study-wide background: The United States, Italy and Spain provided the acute and convalescent COVID-19 samples. PBMCs, B-cell-depleted T cells, or T cells provided the cDNA or gDNA that made up the material.

This CDR3 region has 13 residues. Trimming removed 10 bases from V and 4 bases from J; junction bases left unmatched: 9. In germline, CDR1 is SNHLY, CDR2 FYNNEI. Authors' data handling: Amplifying reference gene primers gave estimates of nucleated cell counts. Sequenced by immunoSEQ multiplex PCR; TCRdb stores in-frame clones only, minus some. V and J calls and clone size come straight from that table; D and trimming were deduced from the DNA. The table lists 200,000 to 250,000 clones, approximately 90% of them singletons. Those enrolled in Seattle joined during active infection and were followed longitudinally afterward.

Source material: peripheral blood. The V call is TRBV2, the J call TRBJ1-1, with TRBD1 matching 7 bases. The sequence derives from a man over 45 with COVID-19, enrolled during active disease. The CDR3 loop is CATSGGSTTEAFF. The CDR3, as DNA: TGTGCCACCTCAGGGGGTTCGACCACTGAAGCTTTCTTT. Supplemented by reference TRBV2 and TRBJ1-1, the full variable domain reads EPEVTQTPSHQVTQMGQEVILRCVPISNHLYFYWYRQILGQKVEFLVSFYNNEISEKSEIFDDQFSVERPDGSNFTLKIRSTKLEDSAMYFCATSGGSTTEAFFGQGTRLTVV.